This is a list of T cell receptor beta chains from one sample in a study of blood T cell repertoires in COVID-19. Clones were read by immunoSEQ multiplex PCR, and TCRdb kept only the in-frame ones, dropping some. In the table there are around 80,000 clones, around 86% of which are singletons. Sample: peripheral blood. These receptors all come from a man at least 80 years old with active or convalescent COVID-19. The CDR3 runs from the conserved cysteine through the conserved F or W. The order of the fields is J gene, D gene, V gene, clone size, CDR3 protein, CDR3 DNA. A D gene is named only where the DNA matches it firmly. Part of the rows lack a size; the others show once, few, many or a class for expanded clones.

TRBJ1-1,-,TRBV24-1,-,CATSDSKNTEAFF,TGTGCCACTTCGGACAGTAAGAACACTGAAGCTTTCTTT
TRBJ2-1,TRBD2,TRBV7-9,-,CASNPSPSGRNEQFF,TGTGCCAGCAACCCAAGTCCTAGCGGGCGTAATGAGCAGTTCTTC
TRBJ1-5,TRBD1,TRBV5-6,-,CASSLVRDRGSQPQHF,TGTGCCAGCAGCTTGGTGAGGGACAGGGGCTCTCAGCCCCAGCATTTT
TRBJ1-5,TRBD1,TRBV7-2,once,CASSLVGQGGNQPQHF,TGTGCCAGCAGCTTAGTAGGACAGGGTGGCAATCAGCCCCAGCATTTT
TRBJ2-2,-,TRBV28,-,CASSSHNTGELFF,TGTGCCAGCAGTTCCCATAACACCGGGGAGCTGTTTTTT
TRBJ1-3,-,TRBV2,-,CITVSSGNTIYF,TGTATTACAGTGAGCTCTGGAAACACCATATATTTT
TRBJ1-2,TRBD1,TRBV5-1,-,CASRVGQPGGYTF,TGCGCCAGCAGGGTGGGACAGCCGGGAGGCTACACCTTC
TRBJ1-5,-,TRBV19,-,CASSMSSNQPQHF,TGTGCCAGTAGTATGAGTAGCAATCAGCCCCAGCATTTT
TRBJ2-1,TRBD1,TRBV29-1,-,CSVVIQGASYNEQFF,TGCAGCGTAGTGATCCAGGGGGCGTCCTACAATGAGCAGTTCTTC
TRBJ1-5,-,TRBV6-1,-,CASSEGGLYPQHF,TGTGCCAGCAGTGAAGGTGGCTTATACCCCCAGCATTTT
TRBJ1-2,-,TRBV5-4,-,CASSLAGGGSNYGYTF,TGTGCCAGCAGCTTGGCTGGGGGGGGAAGTAACTATGGCTACACCTTC
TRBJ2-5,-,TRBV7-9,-,CASSTPPGALETQYF,TGTGCCAGCAGCACCCCGCCAGGGGCCCTCGAGACCCAGTACTTC
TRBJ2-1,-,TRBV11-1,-,CASSLDLYNEQFF,TGTGCCAGCAGTCTGGACTTATACAATGAGCAGTTCTTC
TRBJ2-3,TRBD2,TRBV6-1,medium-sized,CASSEVVGLAISTDTQYF,TGTGCCAGCAGTGAAGTAGTGGGACTAGCGATTAGTACAGATACGCAGTATTTT
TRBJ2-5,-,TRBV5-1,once,CASSLLPGPQETQYF,TGCGCCAGCAGCCTTCTGCCAGGGCCCCAAGAGACCCAGTACTTC
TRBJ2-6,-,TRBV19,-,CASTWRVFHSGANVLTF,TGTGCCAGTACTTGGAGGGTTTTTCACTCTGGGGCCAACGTCCTGACTTTC
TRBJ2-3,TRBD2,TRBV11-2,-,CASSKGVAGTSTDTQYF,TGTGCCAGCAGCAAGGGGGTAGCGGGGACGAGCACAGATACGCAGTATTTT
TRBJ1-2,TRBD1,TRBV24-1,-,CATSDTTGGRYGYTF,TGTGCCACCAGTGACACCACAGGGGGGAGGTATGGCTACACCTTC
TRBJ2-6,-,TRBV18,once,CASSPRSVTWSYSGANVLTF,TGTGCCAGCTCACCGAGGTCGGTCACCTGGTCGTACTCTGGGGCCAACGTCCTGACTTTC
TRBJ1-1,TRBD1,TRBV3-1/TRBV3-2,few,CASSRGRSGEAFF,TGTGCCAGCTCCAGGGGGCGGTCAGGAGAAGCTTTCTTT
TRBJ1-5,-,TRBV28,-,CASTTRWEGHNQPQHF,TGTGCCAGCACTACAAGGTGGGAGGGACACAATCAGCCCCAGCATTTT
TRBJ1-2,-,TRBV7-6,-,CASRTGPGYTF,TGTGCCAGCAGAACAGGGCCAGGCTACACCTTC
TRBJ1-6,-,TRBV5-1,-,CASSLDRVNSPLHF,TGCGCCAGCAGCTTGGACAGGGTAAATTCACCCCTCCACTTT
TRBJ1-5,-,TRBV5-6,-,CASSLRGTNQPQHF,TGTGCCAGCAGCTTGAGGGGGACCAATCAGCCCCAGCATTTT
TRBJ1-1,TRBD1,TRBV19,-,CASLDRGNTEAFF,TGTGCCAGCCTGGACAGGGGTAACACTGAAGCTTTCTTT
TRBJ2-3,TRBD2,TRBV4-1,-,CASSSETSGLRTDTQYF,TGCGCCAGCAGCTCAGAAACTAGCGGCCTACGCACAGATACGCAGTATTTT
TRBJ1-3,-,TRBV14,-,CASSQDIGEISGNTIYF,TGTGCCAGCAGCCAAGATATCGGGGAGATCTCTGGAAACACCATATATTTT
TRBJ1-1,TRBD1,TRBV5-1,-,CASSFGTGTEAFF,TGCGCCAGCAGCTTCGGGACAGGCACTGAAGCTTTCTTT
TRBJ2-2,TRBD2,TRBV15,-,CATSGPGGLAATGELFF,TGTGCCACCAGCGGCCCGGGTGGGCTAGCGGCCACCGGGGAGCTGTTTTTT
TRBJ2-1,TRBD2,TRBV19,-,CASNRREGREQFF,TGTGCCAGTAATAGGCGGGAGGGCCGTGAGCAGTTCTTC
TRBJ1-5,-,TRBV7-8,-,CASSLRQGNQPQHF,TGTGCCAGCAGCCTCAGACAGGGCAATCAGCCCCAGCATTTT
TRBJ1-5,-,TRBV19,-,CASRGLGNQPQHF,TGTGCCAGTAGGGGACTCGGAAATCAGCCCCAGCATTTT
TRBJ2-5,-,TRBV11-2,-,CASSISQINGAQYF,TGTGCCAGCAGCATCTCCCAGATAAACGGGGCCCAGTACTTC
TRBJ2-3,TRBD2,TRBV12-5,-,CASVSSGGPYYTTDTQYF,TGTGCTAGTGTTTCTAGCGGGGGCCCTTATTACACCACAGATACGCAGTATTTT
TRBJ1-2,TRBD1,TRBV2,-,CASSEASGTEPPYGYTF,TGTGCCAGCAGTGAAGCCTCCGGGACAGAGCCGCCCTATGGCTACACCTTC
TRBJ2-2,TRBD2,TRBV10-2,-,CASSNPGTTNTGELFF,TGCGCCAGCAGCAACCCCGGGACTACGAACACCGGGGAGCTGTTTTTT
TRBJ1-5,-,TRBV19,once,CASSISGGGQPQHF,TGTGCCAGTAGTATCTCGGGGGGAGGTCAGCCCCAGCATTTT
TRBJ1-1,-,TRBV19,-,CASSLGQSAAEAFF,TGTGCCAGTAGTCTCGGACAGTCCGCAGCTGAAGCTTTCTTT
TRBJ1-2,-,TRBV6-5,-,CATRGANYGYTF,TGTGCCACACGGGGTGCGAACTATGGCTACACCTTC
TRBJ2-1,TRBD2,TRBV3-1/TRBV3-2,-,CASSQDLGGRAKQFF,TGTGCCAGCAGCCAAGATCTAGGCGGGAGGGCCAAGCAGTTCTTC
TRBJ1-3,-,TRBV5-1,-,CASSLDGRVRNTIYF,TGCGCCAGCAGCTTGGACGGTCGCGTTCGAAACACCATATATTTT
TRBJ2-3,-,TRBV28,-,CAWERGGSDTQYF,TGTGCCTGGGAGCGTGGGGGCTCAGATACGCAGTATTTT
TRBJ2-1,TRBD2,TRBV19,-,CASSISAGGHNEQFF,TGTGCCAGTAGTATCTCAGCGGGAGGACACAATGAGCAGTTCTTC
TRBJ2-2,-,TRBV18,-,CASSPPGQNTGELFF,TGTGCCAGCTCACCACCGGGACAGAACACCGGGGAGCTGTTTTTT
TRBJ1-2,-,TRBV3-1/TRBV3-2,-,CASSSTAFGYTF,TGTGCCAGCAGCTCAACAGCCTTTGGCTACACCTTC